This T cell receptor (beta chain) was documented in a study of blood T cell repertoires in COVID-19. Study as a whole: Italy, Spain and the United States were the sources of the convalescent and acute COVID-19 samples. Nucleic acid was either cDNA or gDNA, and it came from T cells, B-cell-depleted T cells, or PBMCs.

The assay was immunoSEQ multiplex PCR, and TCRdb's table has in-frame clones only and misses some. Of 300,000 to 400,000 clones listed, around 89% were seen once; the top ten hold roughly 4%. This CDR3 comprises 17 residues. The V and J genes are TRBV21-1 and TRBJ1-2; no DNA check was done on the table's D call, TRBD1. TRBV21-1 constitutes a pseudogene. This clonotype was obtained from a woman aged 50 to 60 with active or convalescent COVID-19. Sequencing was carried out using peripheral blood. The CDR3 protein is CASSKALPDTLIYGYTF. DNA of the CDR3: TGTGCCAGCAGCAAAGCGCTCCCGGACACCCTGATCTATGGCTACACCTTC.